The clone carrying this T cell receptor (beta chain) was picked up a small number of times. CDR1 is SGHTA and CDR2 is FQGNSA in the germline V gene. The CDR3 is 12 residues long. V lost 2 bases and J lost 3, with 3 bases in between. This sample is part of a study of human T cells and chemical hapten exposure. The template was total RNA from unfractionated whole blood. The study used a library that attached unique molecular identifiers to individual cDNA molecules. Source study methods: The median was about 96,000 TCRs per sample, ranging roughly 20,000 to 690,600. TCRdb redid the calling of the 5' RACE reads with MiXCR, one entry per CDR3 protein. The V and J calls reflect TCRdb's pipeline rather than the authors' work. The table records 81,000 or so distinct CDR3 sequences, roughly 7.7% of them present only once.

The sequence derives from a male donor in good health. V is TRBV7-2 and J is TRBJ2-3; no clear D. CDR3: CASSLQTDTQYF. The CDR3 bases are TGTGCCAGCAGCTTACAGACAGATACGCAGTATTTT.